The T cell receptor beta chain described here comes from a study of beta chain features in type 1 diabetes. Study-wide results and caveats: The influence of HLA type on TCRB rearrangement stayed undetermined. TCRB CDR3 length was moderately but significantly reduced in all four CD4+ subsets of Type 1 diabetes patients.

Expressed TCRB transcripts were sequenced, since all the RNA that had been isolated was reverse transcribed. Clones were sequenced by immunoSEQ multiplex PCR, and TCRdb holds only the in-frame ones, with some missing. The sample has approximately 470,000 clones, about 32% seen once; the top ten hold roughly 0.066%. A CD45RO/CCR7/CD25/CD127/CD95/CD27 panel sorted naive, central memory, regulatory and stem cell-like memory CD4+ cells. As to this clone: The target antigen is unknown.

Trimming cost V 4 bases and J 2 bases, with 11 bases left between them. This CDR3 region has 14 residues. CDR1 and CDR2 from the germline V gene are SQVTM and ANQGSEA. The chain uses TRBV29-1 and TRBJ2-2; either TRBD1 or TRBD2 may supply D (6 bases each). Sequenced sample: naive CD4+ T cells from blood. The sequence was obtained from a young man in good health. For the CDR3, the DNA is TGCAGCGTTGTTGGAGGGGGTAACACCGGGGAGCTGTTTTTT. As protein: CSVVGGGNTGELFF.